The 15 T cell receptor beta chains presented below share a single source sample, sequenced in a study of ipilimumab plus nivolumab after autologous stem cell transplantation. Method: immunoSEQ multiplex PCR; TCRdb's copy keeps in-frame clones and lacks some. The data hold roughly 86,000 clones, with nearly 85% observed a single time. Sequenced here: PBMCs, sampled in a trial of ipilimumab plus nivolumab as post-transplant consolidation. The receptor source for this set is a male donor with diffuse large B-cell lymphoma.

This clone occurred once. Other DNA sequences in the sample encode the same CDR3. Here the CDR3 DNA reads TGTGCCAGCAGTGAACGAGAGAACACTGAAGCTTTCTTT. Its translation is CASSERENTEAFF. The chain is built from TRBV25-1 and TRBJ1-1; D not certain. V was pared by 2 bases and J by 1 base, with 5 bases between. The CDR3 loop spans 13 amino acids. Per germline, CDR1 MGHDK and CDR2 SYGVNS.

This clone was detected only a few times. The chain combines TRBV5-6 with TRBJ2-2, with D tentatively TRBD1 (5 bases). Trimming removed 2 bases at V and 2 bases at J, with 13 bases between. The CDR3 is made up of 16 amino acids. Germline-derived CDR1 and CDR2 are SGHDT and YYEEEE. CDR3 nucleotide sequence: TGTGCCAGCAGCTTTGGCGCGACAGTCAACACCGGGGAGCTGTTTTTT. It specifies CASSFGATVNTGELFF. Looking up the rest from reference TRBV5-6 and TRBJ2-2 gives the full variable domain: DAGVTQSPTHLIKTRGQQVTLRCSPKSGHDTVSWYQQALGQGPQFIFQYYEEEERQRGNFPDRFSGHQFPNYSSELNVNALLLGDSALYLCASSFGATVNTGELFFGEGSRLTVL.

This clone was seen only a few times. This chain links TRBV10-2 with TRBJ2-7; D unclear. The length of the CDR3 is 15 residues. The germline V gene encodes CDR1 WSHSY and CDR2 SAAADI. The V and J ends lost 3 bases and 0 bases respectively, with 12 bases between them. The CDR3, as DNA: TGCGCCAGCAGTGAAAACGACGTCAGCTCCTACGAGCAGTACTTC. It specifies CASSENDVSSYEQYF.

V gene TRBV2 combines with J gene TRBJ1-3; no reliable D call. Looked up from germline, CDR1 is SNHLY and CDR2 is FYNNEI. This CDR3 has 14 residues. V was cut by 3 bases and J by 3 bases, with 9 bases left in between. The CDR3 DNA follows: TGTGCCAGCAGTGAGGACGGAAATGGAAACACCATATATTTT. Translating gives CASSEDGNGNTIYF.

This chain joins TRBV19 and TRBJ1-2; possible D gene TRBD1, 5 bases. Per the germline V gene, CDR1 is LNHDA and CDR2 is SQIVND (reference sequence). The ends were cut back, 4 bases at V and 8 bases at J, with 11 bases in the middle. This CDR3 is 12 amino acids long. The CDR3 loop is CASSTDSEGYTF. CDR3 DNA: TGTGCCAGTAGTACCGACAGTGAGGGCTACACCTTC.

This clone came up once. The genes are TRBV27 and TRBJ2-5; D is possibly TRBD2 (5 bases). Germline values: CDR1 MNHEY, CDR2 SMNVEV (reference sequence). The CDR3 runs 18 residues. V was clipped by 1 base and J by 5 bases, with 23 bases between them. The CDR3 is CASSLFGVGSGRRETQYF. CDR3 sequence (DNA): TGTGCCAGCAGTTTATTCGGAGTAGGGTCGGGGAGACGGGAGACCCAGTACTTC.

The chain carries TRBV7-9 and TRBJ1-2; TRBD1 matches at 9 bases. CDR1 SEHNR and CDR2 FQNEAQ come from the germline V gene (reference sequence). V dropped 5 bases and J dropped 8; count of bases not matched to a gene: 12. The CDR3 runs to 15 residues. CDR3 in amino acids: CASSPRGDRARGYTF. The DNA of the CDR3 is TGTGCCAGCAGCCCTAGGGGGGACAGGGCCCGAGGCTACACCTTC. Full variable domain (outside the CDR3, taken from reference TRBV7-9 and TRBJ1-2): DTGVSQNPRHKITKRGQNVTFRCDPISEHNRLYWYRQTLGQGPEFLTYFQNEAQLEKSRLLSDRFSAERPKGSFSTLEIQRTEQGDSAMYLCASSPRGDRARGYTFGSGTRLTVV.

This clone has a single count. The chain employs TRBV5-4 and TRBJ2-3, with D possibly being TRBD2 (5 bases). The germline CDR1 and CDR2 sequences are SGHNT and YYREEE (reference sequence). The V end lost 4 bases, the J end lost 0 bases, and 15 bases lay between the germline ends. The CDR3 totals 16 residues. CDR3: CASSPVGVQSTDTQYF. CDR3 DNA: TGTGCCAGCAGCCCAGTCGGGGTTCAGAGCACAGATACGCAGTATTTT. Supplemented by reference TRBV5-4 and TRBJ2-3, the full variable domain reads ETGVTQSPTHLIKTRGQQVTLRCSSQSGHNTVSWYQQALGQGPQFIFQYYREEENGRGNFPPRFSGLQFPNYSSELNVNALELDDSALYLCASSPVGVQSTDTQYFGPGTRLTVL.

The rearrangement links TRBV2 to TRBJ2-7, with 12 positions matching TRBD2. The germline CDR1 and CDR2 sequences are SNHLY and FYNNEI. This CDR3 has 17 residues. The V gene end was trimmed by 5 bases and the J gene end by 5 bases; junction bases not matched to a gene: 13. CDR3 bases: TGTGCCAGCAGTTCCACTAGCGGGGGGCCACGTAGTGACGAGCAGTACTTC. Its translation: CASSSTSGGPRSDEQYF.

This clone came up a few times. The V call is TRBV4-2, the J call TRBJ2-7, with 9 bases aligning to TRBD1. The ends lost 3 bases at V and 5 bases at J; junction bases unmatched: 8. The germline CDR1 and CDR2 sequences are LGHNA and YNFKEQ. There are 15 residues in the CDR3. CDR3 coding DNA: TGTGCCAGCAGCCAGCCGGGACAGGGTGCCCACGAGCAGTACTTC. Amino acids: CASSQPGQGAHEQYF.

V usage is TRBV7-9 and J usage is TRBJ2-3; TRBD1 matches at 8 bases. The CDR3 length is 14 residues. V lost 11 bases and J lost 5; bases outside the gene matches: 12. The germline V gene has CDR1 SEHNR and CDR2 FQNEAQ (reference sequence). The DNA of the CDR3 is TGTGCCGCCGATGGGGCAGGGGGCGTAGATACGCAGTATTTT. It specifies CAADGAGGVDTQYF.

V usage is TRBV2 and J usage is TRBJ1-2; D possibly corresponds to TRBD1 (5 bases). There are 15 residues in the CDR3. The V gene lost 10 bases and the J gene lost 4 bases, with 22 bases spanning the gap. In germline, CDR1 is SNHLY, CDR2 FYNNEI. Here the CDR3 reads CATKRESGGSYGYTF. In DNA form, the CDR3 reads TGTGCCACAAAAAGGGAAAGTGGGGGGAGCTATGGCTACACCTTC.

V and J are TRBV7-9 and TRBJ2-1, with TRBD1 identical over 8 bases. The J segment lost 2 bases and the V segment lost 3 bases, leaving 15 bases of the junction unmatched. The CDR3 has 19 residues. Germline assignment: CDR1 SEHNR and CDR2 FQNEAQ (reference sequence). The CDR3 region has the DNA TGTGCCAGCAGCTTCGGCAGGACAGGGTTGTCTCGAACCTACAATGAGCAGTTCTTC. This encodes CASSFGRTGLSRTYNEQFF.

The rearrangement uses TRBV11-2 and TRBJ1-2; TRBD1 might be the D (5 bases). This CDR3 region has 14 residues. V lost 3 bases and J lost 7, with 15 bases in between. CDR1 is SGHAT, CDR2 FQNNGV, per germline. The CDR3 sequence: CASSLGQGERGYTF. The CDR3 DNA sequence: TGTGCCAGCAGCTTGGGGCAGGGTGAACGTGGCTACACCTTC.

In its sample, this clone was seen once. This sequence joins TRBV4-1 and TRBJ1-5, with D perhaps matching TRBD1 (5 bases). This CDR3 spans 16 amino acids. CDR1 MGHRA and CDR2 YSYEKL come from the germline V gene. With 3 bases removed from V and 4 bases from J, the gap between germline ends came to 16 bases. The DNA of the CDR3 is TGCGCCAGCAGCCATTCGGGTCTTTCAGGGAATCAGCCCCAGCATTTT. It yields the protein CASSHSGLSGNQPQHF.